The entry below gives a single T cell receptor (beta chain) sequence along with its context. Antigen: not known. This sample is part of a study of CD8 T cells in ankylosing spondylitis. TCR beta libraries were made by quantitative 5'-RACE with molecular barcodes. Via MiXCR, TCRdb re-called the 5' RACE reads, giving one row per CDR3 protein. This repertoire shows approximately 260,000 distinct CDR3 sequences, over 15% found once; its top ten account for approximately 32%. Germline CDR1 reads KGHSH; CDR2 reads LQKENI. Trimming removed 3 bases from V and 2 bases from J, with 14 bases in between. The CDR3 spans 15 residues. General study findings and limits: A TCR beta motif of 8 or 9 highly homologous variants appeared characteristic of ankylosing spondylitis blood. Significant enrichment of disease-linked clones was reported in matched ankylosing spondylitis synovial fluid.

The TCR originated in a male donor with ankylosing spondylitis or in good health (not recorded which). Sequencing input: blood, either unsorted or a sorted T cell fraction (not recorded which). This chain uses TRBV18 with TRBJ2-7; tentatively, D is TRBD1 (6 bases). CDR3: CASSPYRDPPYEQYF. DNA of the CDR3: TGTGCCAGCTCACCCTACAGGGATCCTCCCTACGAGCAGTACTTC.